A single TCR beta chain is shown here with its context. It has no known antigen specificity. The record has no base qualities; no much larger clone is one base away. Clipping removes 7 bases from V and 2 bases from J, with 6 as the unmatched junction base count. CDR1 and CDR2, per the germline V gene, are SQVTM and ANQGSEA. From the cysteine up to the phenylalanine, the CDR3 has a length of 13 residues. Left in the record is the CDR3 DNA by itself, 39 bases read in frame from the first base. Flow cytometry had shown CD8+CD57+ cell expansion in the patients selected for sequencing. Every patient had severe acquired aplastic anemia, diagnosed using the International Study of Aplastic Anemia and Agranulocytosis and Camitta criteria. No patient had received any therapy when blood was sampled. The study deep-sequenced TCR repertoires of sorted CD4+ and CD8+ blood T cells from severe aplastic anemia patients and healthy subjects. In the USA, patient enrollment took place under clinicaltrials.gov protocols 00001620, 01623167, 00001397, 00071045, 00081523 and 00961064. Ficoll-Paque density gradient centrifugation was used to isolate peripheral blood mononuclear cells. Before DNA was extracted, CD4+ and CD8+ T cells were sorted using either FACS or magnetic beads.

Genomic DNA served as template for TCR beta VDJ combination and CDR3 sequence profiling. An Illumina HiSeq 2000 was the platform used for TCR repertoire sequencing. Regarding the original processing steps: Repertoire assessment relied on Simpson's diversity index, CDR3 size and DJ length profiles, and TRBV/TRBJ rearrangement plots. Whichever DNA sequence was most abundant in the deep sequencing data was defined as the immunodominant clone. CDR3 amino acid sequences were checked for sharing across subjects and were also compared against the VDJdb database and published repertoires. Through fastp at Q25 and MiXCR, TCRdb rebuilt clones from the public reads, retaining in-frame beta chains. One record per CDR3 amino acid sequence lists the most common genes and DNA. The V and J calls were not made by the authors but by TCRdb's processing. The sample contains 150,000 to 200,000 distinct CDR3 sequences, roughly 48% of them found a single time. The ten most abundant clones make up about 1.2% of the sample.

This sample is drawn from a study of CD8+CD57+ T cells in acquired aplastic anemia (dated by TCRdb to 2016 to 2019). Background on the whole study: DNA extracted from sorted CD4+ and CD8+ cells had a mean of approximately 3.3 ug, with a range of 0.2 to 27.4 ug. CD8+CD57+ expansion was defined as frequency above the mean frequency observed in healthy subjects. Broader findings and caveats from the paper: Patients and healthy controls showed no significant difference in CD8+ Simpson's diversity (P=0.060). Roughly 29 CD8+ CDR3 sequences were shared between patients and controls but appeared highly expressed in patients and within their immunodominant clones.

The TCR originated in a human donor with aplastic anemia. The sample consisted of sorted CD4+, CD8+, or CD8+CD57+ T cells (not recorded which) from PBMCs. Recombination connected TRBV29-1 to TRBJ2-7, with 9 central nucleotides matching TRBD1. This receptor has the CDR3 CSAHRDRAYEQYF. The DNA sequence is given as TGCAGCGCTCACCGGGACAGGGCCTACGAGCAGTACTTC.